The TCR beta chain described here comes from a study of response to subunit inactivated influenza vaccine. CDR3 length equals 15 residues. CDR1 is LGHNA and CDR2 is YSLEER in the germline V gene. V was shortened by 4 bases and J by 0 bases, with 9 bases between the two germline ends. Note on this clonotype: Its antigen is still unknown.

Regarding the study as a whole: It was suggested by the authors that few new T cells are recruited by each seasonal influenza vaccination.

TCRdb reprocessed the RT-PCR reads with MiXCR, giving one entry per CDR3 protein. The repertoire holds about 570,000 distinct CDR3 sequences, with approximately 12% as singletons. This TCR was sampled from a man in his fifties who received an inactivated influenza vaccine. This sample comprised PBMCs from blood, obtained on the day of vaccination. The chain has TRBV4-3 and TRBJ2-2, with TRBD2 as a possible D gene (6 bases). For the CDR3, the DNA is TGCGCCAGCAGCCGGGGGGATGCGAACACCGGGGAGCTGTTTTTT. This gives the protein CASSRGDANTGELFF.